The source of this T cell receptor (beta chain) is a study of Ad26.COV2.S vaccination and SARS-CoV-2 variants (dated by TCRdb to the early 2020s). About the investigation overall: Vaccine-arm donors were drawn from COV1001, a multicentre, randomized, double-blind, placebo-controlled phase I-IIa trial of Ad26.COV2.S in healthy adults. Ad26.COV2.S was given intramuscularly at 5x10^10 or 1x10^11 viral particles, as a single shot or as two shots 56 days apart. Sequencing of the TCRbeta repertoire served to evaluate the specificity and breadth of SARS-CoV-2-reactive T cell receptors following Ad26.COV2.S vaccination. A total of 32 samples were included in the TCR-sequenced set, comprising around 19 Ad26.COV2.S vaccine recipients, 5 placebo recipients and 8 SARS-CoV-2 convalescent individuals. Trial participants were randomized into five groups of five, in which low-dose or high-dose Ad26.COV2.S was given once or twice, or placebo was given on both occasions. Blinding of investigators to trial group allocation was maintained during experiments and outcome assessment.

The immunoSEQ Assay was the method used to sequence TCRbeta CDR3 regions. After extraction, genomic DNA underwent amplification by bias-controlled multiplex PCR, followed by high-throughput sequencing. Regarding the original processing steps: To quantify the absolute abundance of every unique TCRbeta CDR3 region, sequences were collapsed and filtered. T cell fraction was estimated by normalizing TCRbeta template counts to usable DNA, with usable DNA measured through amplification of reference genes found in all nucleated cells. Repertoire TCRs were annotated as SARS-CoV-2-specific when V gene, CDR3 amino acid sequence and J gene were exactly matched to a known reactive TCR set. The reference SARS-CoV-2 TCR set was obtained from MIRA and was filtered for enrichment in COVID-19-positive ImmuneCODE repertoires, whereby public or cross-reactive TCRs were removed. Using the MIRA antigens, annotated TCRs were further analysed by specific ORF or by position within an ORF. Breadth was defined as the number of annotated unique rearrangements divided by the total number of unique productive rearrangements, and depth was defined as the summed frequency of the annotated unique rearrangements. Group comparisons of TCR breadth used two-sided Wilcoxon rank-sum tests. TCRdb obtained this table from immuneACCESS and retained in-frame rearrangements with V and J assigned. These tables miss some clones; where compared with another copy, unresolved V genes account for less than half of the shortfall, and the remainder is unexplained. The D gene and trimming were derived from the DNA, and the V and J assignments and clone size from that table. The sample table lists a few hundred thousand clones, roughly 90% of them with a count of one. Less than 15% of the sample comes from the top ten.

Paper-wide results and their limitations: Vaccine and placebo recipients had similar non-spike TCR breadth, a finding consistent with the vaccine containing only spike. Compared with placebo recipients, Ad26.COV2.S recipients showed higher spike-specific TCR breadth (P = 0.0014). After vaccination, spike-specific CD8+ and CD4+ T cell responses were reported to show substantial breadth. The authors noted that the TCR breadth and depth analyses may have underestimated total T cell responses. The study lacked the statistical power to compare responses across vaccine doses or regimens.

What the treatment or condition label conveys for this sample: some 19 received Ad26.COV2.S at low or high dose, single or two shots; several received placebo; per-sample allocation not given. For vaccine and placebo recipients, the sequenced repertoires came from samples collected on day 63 after the first injection. Cohort 1b enrolled 25 to 30 adults aged 18-55 years at a single site in Boston, USA, between 29 July and 7 August 2020. Ad26.COV2.S was a replication-incompetent adenovirus type 26 vector that expressed a prefusion-stabilized SARS-CoV-2 spike protein derived from the original Wuhan strain. Turning to this clone: There is no known antigen for this receptor. Base qualities were left out, and no much larger clone turns up one base away.

In the germline V gene, CDR1 corresponds to KGHDR and CDR2 to SFDVKD. Germline trimming: 9 bases from V, 1 base from J; junction bases outside gene matches: 3. Including the terminal cysteine and phenylalanine, the CDR3 comprises 14 residues. Only CDR3 DNA remains: 42 bases, in frame from the first base. The source material was peripheral blood, sampled in a trial of Ad26.COV2.S vaccine versus placebo. This chain joins TRBV24-1 to TRBJ2-2; the central 8 bases match TRBD1. This TCR was sampled from a person aged 18-65 years who received the Ad26.COV2.S COVID-19 vaccine or a placebo. The sequenced DNA: TGTGCCACCGGAGGGACAGGGAACACCGGGGAGCTGTTTTTT. Its protein product is CATGGTGNTGELFF.